This T cell receptor (beta chain) was captured by sequencing in a study of identical twins. Points from the study as a whole: Out-of-frame beta chain sequences displayed weaker excess sharing between twins.

Per germline, CDR1 SGDLS and CDR2 YYNGEE. Trimming stripped 4 bases from V and 0 bases from J, with 19 bases between. The CDR3 is made up of 17 amino acids. TCRdb processed the 5' RACE reads anew with MiXCR; each CDR3 protein has one entry. Among 1.5 million to 2 million distinct CDR3 sequences, roughly a third were seen once, and the ten largest hold roughly 0.3%. Comment on this clonotype: What it binds is not known.

The clonotype comes from a newborn girl in good health. The sequenced sample consisted of cord blood. The V gene is TRBV9, the J gene TRBJ1-2; D not resolved. Written as DNA, the CDR3 is TGTGCCAGCAGCCCCCGGGCGCAGGAAAATACTAACTATGGCTACACCTTC. Translated, it gives CASSPRAQENTNYGYTF.